These 4 T cell receptor beta chains originate from one sample sequenced in a study of blood T cell repertoires in COVID-19. Sequencing was performed with immunoSEQ multiplex PCR; in TCRdb, only in-frame clones are kept and a portion is missing. The table records more than 100,000 clones, approximately 87% of them present only once. The specimen sequenced was peripheral blood. These receptors came from a man aged 50-59 years with active COVID-19.

The chain employs TRBV4-1 and TRBJ1-2, with 8 bases matching TRBD1. The junction had 6 bases not matched to a gene; V was cut back by 4 bases and J by 8 bases. The CDR3 loop spans 13 amino acids. From germline, CDR1 is MGHRA and CDR2 YSYEKL. CDR3 in amino acids: CASSRGQGDGYTF. In DNA form, the CDR3 reads TGCGCCAGCAGCCGCGGACAGGGTGACGGCTACACCTTC.

The chain employs TRBV5-1 and TRBJ2-2; a possible D gene is TRBD2 (6 bases). The length of the CDR3 is 15 residues. Germline-derived CDR1 and CDR2 are SGHRS and YFSETQ. Trimming left V 4 bases short and J 3 bases short, with 13 bases between. CDR3 coding DNA: TGCGCCAGCAGCCCAAGACTAGGCGACACCGGGGAGCTGTTTTTT. The encoded protein is CASSPRLGDTGELFF.

This clone was recorded a few times. The chain is built from TRBV7-9 and TRBJ1-2; a possible D gene is TRBD1 (5 bases). This CDR3 comprises 15 residues. Trimming removed 1 base from V and 2 bases from J, with 11 bases in between. Germline CDR1 and CDR2: SEHNR and FQNEAQ (reference sequence). CDR3 protein: CASSLVPGRNYGYTF. CDR3 DNA: TGTGCCAGCAGCTTAGTGCCAGGGCGGAACTATGGCTACACCTTC.

This clone has just a few counts. The V and J genes are TRBV29-1 and TRBJ2-7; 9 nucleotides agree with TRBD1. Per the germline V gene, CDR1 is SQVTM and CDR2 is ANQGSEA. This CDR3 comprises 11 residues. V was clipped by 5 bases and J by 6 bases; unmatched bases: 2. The CDR3 DNA reads as TGCAGCGTTAGGACAGGGGTCGAGCAGTACTTC. Its translation is CSVRTGVEQYF.